This T cell receptor (beta chain) originates from a study of blood T cell repertoires in COVID-19. This clone was recorded once. The CDR3 has 18 residues. Germline V CDR1 and CDR2: SGDLS, YYNGEE. Trimming pared 4 bases from V and 0 bases from J, leaving 20 bases between. The method was immunoSEQ multiplex PCR; TCRdb's version includes in-frame clones alone and lacks a portion of them. The table lists under 40,000 clones, roughly 90% of them singletons. The sequence came from a man between 70 and 80 years old with active COVID-19. The specimen sequenced was peripheral blood. The chain joins TRBV9 to TRBJ2-1, with D possibly matching TRBD1 (5 bases). In DNA, the CDR3 is TGTGCCAGCAGCCCGTACCAGATAAGGGGTACCTCCTACAATGAGCAGTTCTTC. Its protein is CASSPYQIRGTSYNEQFF.